The subject of this entry is one TCR beta chain. This sample was included in a study of blood T cells in healthy people across ages. The second PCR ran about 6 to 12 cycles with a sample-barcoded 5' primer and J-beta primers. Each cDNA molecule carried a tag from a template-switch adaptor that contained 12 random nucleotides. In TCRdb, the 5' RACE reads were re-called with MiXCR into one record per CDR3 protein. The sample lists 700,000 to 800,000 distinct CDR3 sequences; 43% were seen once. The CDR3 covers 14 residues. Trimming took 1 base from V and 4 from J, leaving 10 bases between them. CDR1 is LGHNA and CDR2 is YNFKEQ in the germline V gene.

This sequence originates from a woman between 55 and 75 years old in good health. The chain combines TRBV4-2 with TRBJ1-2; a possible D gene is TRBD1 (5 bases). The sequenced sample consisted of blood. In DNA, the CDR3 is TGTGCCAGCAGCCAAGTCGACAGTGGCTATGGCTACACCTTC. It encodes CASSQVDSGYGYTF.